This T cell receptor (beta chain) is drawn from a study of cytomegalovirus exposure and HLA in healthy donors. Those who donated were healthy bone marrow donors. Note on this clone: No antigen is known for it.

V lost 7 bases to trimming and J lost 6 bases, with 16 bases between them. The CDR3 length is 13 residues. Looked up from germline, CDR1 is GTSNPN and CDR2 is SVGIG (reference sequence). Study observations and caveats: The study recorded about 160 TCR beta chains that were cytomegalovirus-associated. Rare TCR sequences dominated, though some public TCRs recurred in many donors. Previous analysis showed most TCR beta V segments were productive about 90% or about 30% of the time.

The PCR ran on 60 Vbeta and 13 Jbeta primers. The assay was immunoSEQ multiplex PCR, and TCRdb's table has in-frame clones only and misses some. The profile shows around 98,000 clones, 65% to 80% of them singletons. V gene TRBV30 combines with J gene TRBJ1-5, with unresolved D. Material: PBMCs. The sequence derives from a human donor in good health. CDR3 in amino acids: CASAREGGQPQHF. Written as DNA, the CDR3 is TGTGCCTCCGCGCGGGAGGGCGGTCAGCCCCAGCATTTT.